Following are 5 T cell receptor beta chains from one sample sequenced in a study of blood T cell repertoires in COVID-19. TCRdb keeps only in-frame clones here, not all; method: immunoSEQ multiplex PCR. The table lists about 70,000 clones, about 84% of them singletons, with about 16% in the top ten. Sequences were obtained from peripheral blood. Receptors originate from a human donor in a cohort sampled during active COVID-19.

Details on this clone: A junction boundary mismatches the germline segment, possibly from a read error. The gene calls are TRBV9 and TRBJ2-3; 7 nucleotides agree with TRBD1. The germline V gene has CDR1 SGDLS and CDR2 YYNGEE. CDR3 length: 15 amino acids. CDR3 bases: TGTGCCAGCAGCGTATTAGGGCTGGGGACAGATACGCGGTATTTT. It encodes CASSVLGLGTDTRYF.

This clone was counted between two and nine times. The rearrangement uses TRBV5-4 and TRBJ2-7, with 7 bases aligning to TRBD1. The CDR3 spans 14 residues. V lost 3 bases, J lost 6 bases, and 9 bases stayed unmatched. Germline CDR1 and CDR2: SGHNT and YYREEE (reference sequence). CDR3 DNA: TGTGCCAGCAGCTCCTCGGGACAGAGGGTCGAGCAGTACTTC. This encodes CASSSSGQRVEQYF.

V and J are TRBV11-2 and TRBJ1-3; tentatively, D is TRBD1 (5 bases). V was trimmed by 5 bases and J by 0 bases, leaving 14 bases between them. Germline-derived CDR1 and CDR2 are SGHAT and FQNNGV. CDR3 size: 16 residues. The CDR3 is CASSPGGRNSGNTIYF. CDR3 bases: TGTGCCAGCAGCCCCGGGGGGAGGAACTCTGGAAACACCATATATTTT.

This clone has a single count. The genes are TRBV6-5 and TRBJ1-2; possible D gene TRBD1, 5 bases. The germline gives CDR1 MNHEY, CDR2 SVGAGI. V was cut by 2 bases and J by 6 bases, with 13 bases left in between. The length of the CDR3 is 14 residues. In nucleotides, the CDR3 is TGTGCCAGCAGTTACCTGTCGGTCAGGGATGGCTACACCTTC. It specifies CASSYLSVRDGYTF.

This clone has more than one count but fewer than ten. V and J are TRBV5-1 and TRBJ1-4; tentative D call: TRBD1 (6 bases). The CDR3 runs 14 residues. The germline V gene encodes CDR1 SGHRS and CDR2 YFSETQ. The germline V and J ends were trimmed by 1 base and 12 bases, with 16 bases remaining between them. CDR3 amino acids: CASSLNGNEGELFF. For the CDR3, the DNA is TGCGCCAGCAGCTTGAACGGAAACGAGGGGGAACTGTTTTTT.